These 20 T cell receptor beta chains came from one sample sequenced in a study of cytomegalovirus exposure and HLA in healthy donors. Vbeta (60) and Jbeta (13) primers were used in the PCR. Libraries were prepared by immunoSEQ multiplex PCR; TCRdb keeps only in-frame clonotypes and omits some of them. This sample yields about 100,000 clones, of which roughly 72% are seen a single time; 7.8% belongs to the top ten. Sequenced material: PBMCs. The receptors derive from a man aged 25-45 years in good health and CMV-seronegative.

The genes are TRBV30 and TRBJ2-7, with 11 bases fitting TRBD1. V trimming: 0 bases; J trimming: 3 bases; junction bases outside the gene matches: 4. CDR1 is GTSNPN, CDR2 SVGIG, per germline (reference sequence). The CDR3 contains 15 residues. The CDR3 here is CAWSVLGTGGYEQYF. CDR3 bases: TGTGCCTGGAGTGTACTAGGGACAGGGGGCTACGAGCAGTACTTC.

V and J are TRBV5-1 and TRBJ2-7; weak D call: TRBD2 (5 bases). Trimming left V 2 bases short and J 2 bases short, with 20 bases between. CDR1 and CDR2 (germline): SGHRS, YFSETQ. This CDR3 region has 17 residues. CDR3 coding DNA: TGCGCCAGCAGCTTCGGTACCTTAAACGACGGGACCTACGAGCAGTACTTC. This sequence encodes CASSFGTLNDGTYEQYF.

The rearrangement joins TRBV5-1 to TRBJ2-3; TRBD2 is a possible D gene (6 bases). V shed 4 bases and J shed 1 base, with 19 bases lying between them. The length of the CDR3 is 17 residues. Germline CDR1 is SGHRS and CDR2 is YFSETQ. The CDR3 here is CASSRTGVRGGTDTQYF. For the CDR3, the DNA is TGCGCCAGCAGCCGTACGGGGGTAAGGGGAGGCACAGATACGCAGTATTTT.

The chain carries TRBV9 and TRBJ2-3; 10 bases agree with TRBD2. Trimming removed 1 base from V and 2 bases from J; junction bases left unmatched: 7. Germline assignment: CDR1 SGDLS and CDR2 YYNGEE. The CDR3 extends over 17 amino acids. CDR3 protein: CASSVSAGGPSTDTQYF. The CDR3 coding sequence is TGTGCCAGCAGCGTATCAGCGGGAGGGCCTTCCACAGATACGCAGTATTTT.

This rearrangement joins TRBV19 to TRBJ2-7; D is perhaps TRBD1 (5 bases). V was pared by 2 bases and J by 2 bases, with 10 bases between. Germline CDR1 reads LNHDA; CDR2 reads SQIVND (reference sequence). This CDR3 has 14 amino acids. Written as DNA, the CDR3 is TGTGCCAGTAGTATAAGGGCAGGGACCTACGAGCAGTACTTC. This translates into CASSIRAGTYEQYF.

J is TRBJ1-2 and V is TRBV27; possibly TRBD1 for D (6 bases). Trimming shortened V by 5 bases and J by 1 base, and 14 bases separated the two germline ends. The CDR3 is 15 amino acids. The germline CDR1 and CDR2 sequences are MNHEY and SMNVEV (reference sequence). CDR3 coding DNA: TGTGCCAGCAGTCCTAAGGCAGGGGTTAACTATGGCTACACCTTC. The encoded protein is CASSPKAGVNYGYTF.

This chain connects TRBV6-1 to TRBJ1-1; 8 nucleotides align to TRBD1. The CDR3 is made up of 14 amino acids. The trim removed 1 base at V and 8 bases at J, leaving 6 bases unmatched. CDR1 is MNHNS and CDR2 is SASEGT in the germline V gene. The CDR3 nucleotides are TGTGCCAGCAGTGAAGTCAGGGGGCAGCCAGAAGCTTTCTTT. This translates into CASSEVRGQPEAFF.

This chain joins TRBV7-9 and TRBJ2-2; D uncertain. Germline CDR1 and CDR2: SEHNR and FQNEAQ (reference sequence). The ends were cut back, 1 base at V and 7 bases at J, with 4 bases in the middle. The CDR3 runs 12 residues. The CDR3 is CASSLGLGELFF. The CDR3 DNA sequence: TGTGCCAGCAGCTTAGGACTCGGGGAGCTGTTTTTT.

The rearrangement joins TRBV9 to TRBJ2-2; unclear D gene. The germline V gene has CDR1 SGDLS and CDR2 YYNGEE. V was cut by 0 bases and J by 5 bases, with 8 bases left in between. The CDR3 totals 14 residues. CDR3 coding DNA: TGTGCCAGCAGCGTAGCATACCGGACCGGGGAGCTGTTTTTT. This encodes CASSVAYRTGELFF.

This clone was observed a single time. The chain recombines TRBV29-1 with TRBJ2-7, with D perhaps TRBD2 (5 bases). The CDR3 runs to 12 residues. Germline loops: CDR1 SQVTM, CDR2 ANQGSEA. This CDR3 is CNGVFTSYEQYF. As DNA, the CDR3 is TGCAACGGGGTCTTTACCTCCTACGAGCAGTACTTC.

The V and J genes are TRBV19 and TRBJ2-1; TRBD1 agrees at 7 bases. Germline values: CDR1 LNHDA, CDR2 SQIVND (reference sequence). The trim removed 10 bases at V and 5 bases at J, leaving 8 bases unmatched. CDR3 length equals 13 residues. CDR3 in DNA: TGTGCCACGAGGGGGCTTCAGGACAATGAGCAGTTCTTC. Protein: CATRGLQDNEQFF.

The rearrangement uses TRBV6-6 and TRBJ2-3; D unresolved. Trimming took off 1 base at V and 4 bases at J, with 6 bases between the two ends. There are 13 residues in the CDR3. Germline V lookup: CDR1 MNHNY, CDR2 SVGAGI (reference sequence). CDR3 in amino acids: CASSYYRADTQYF. The CDR3 DNA sequence: TGTGCCAGCAGTTACTACCGGGCAGATACGCAGTATTTT.

The V gene is TRBV28, the J gene TRBJ2-5; 8 nucleotides match TRBD1. The V gene end was trimmed by 5 bases and the J gene end by 3 bases; junction bases not matched to a gene: 5. CDR1 and CDR2 from the germline V gene are MDHEN and SYDVKM. The CDR3 is 14 amino acids. The CDR3 spells CASSRQGLEETQYF. For the CDR3, the DNA is TGTGCCAGCAGTAGACAGGGGTTAGAAGAGACCCAGTACTTC.

This chain connects TRBV4-2 to TRBJ2-7; the D gene is possibly TRBD2 (5 bases). Trimming removed 0 bases from V and 2 bases from J, with 17 bases in between. Germline V lookup: CDR1 LGHNA, CDR2 YNFKEQ. CDR3 length: 17 residues. The CDR3 is CASSQDFATIIPYEQYF. The CDR3 DNA follows: TGTGCCAGCAGCCAAGATTTTGCGACTATCATACCCTACGAGCAGTACTTC.

The V and J genes are TRBV27 and TRBJ2-7; 9 bases fit TRBD1. The V and J ends lost 6 bases and 6 bases, in that order; junction bases with no gene match: 9. The CDR3 length is 14 residues. Germline V gene data show CDR1 as MNHEY and CDR2 as SMNVEV (reference sequence). CDR3 sequence reads: CASSLTGGLGEQYF. The CDR3 DNA sequence: TGTGCCAGCAGCTTGACAGGGGGATTGGGCGAGCAGTACTTC.

The chain links TRBV2 to TRBJ2-1; 13 bases are a match to TRBD2. V was pared by 5 bases and J by 6 bases, with 4 bases of the junction left unmatched. The germline gives CDR1 SNHLY, CDR2 FYNNEI. The CDR3 contains 15 residues. As DNA, the CDR3 is TGTGCCAGCAGTACACTAGCGGGAGGGCTCAATGAGCAGTTCTTC. Translated: CASSTLAGGLNEQFF.

The chain carries TRBV7-9 and TRBJ2-1; 13 bases are a match to TRBD2. The CDR3 extends over 15 amino acids. Germline V CDR1 and CDR2: SEHNR, FQNEAQ (reference sequence). V shed 5 bases and J 9 bases; nucleotides not matched to a gene: 7. This CDR3 is CASSGRTSGSSEQFF. DNA for the CDR3: TGTGCCAGCAGCGGGAGGACTAGCGGGAGTAGTGAGCAGTTCTTC.

The V gene is TRBV28, the J gene TRBJ2-7, with TRBD1 matching over 9 bases. The junction had 3 bases not matched to a gene; V was cut back by 4 bases and J by 2 bases. The V gene's germline CDR1 is MDHEN and CDR2 SYDVKM. This CDR3 is 14 amino acids long. CDR3 coding DNA: TGTGCCAGCAGTTCGACAGGGGGGACCTACGAGCAGTACTTC. Encoded protein: CASSSTGGTYEQYF.

The V and J genes are TRBV27 and TRBJ2-7; 8 bases are a match to TRBD1. The CDR3 extends over 15 amino acids. Unmatched junction bases numbered 9, after V lost 4 bases and J lost 4 bases. Germline V gene sequence: CDR1 MNHEY, CDR2 SMNVEV (reference sequence). The CDR3 DNA is TGTGCCAGCAGTTCCCAAATGACAGGGGAATACGAGCAGTACTTC. Translating it yields CASSSQMTGEYEQYF.

The chain employs TRBV15 and TRBJ2-5; D is possibly TRBD1 (6 bases). The DNA matches TRBJ2-7 better at its end, which makes the J call doubtful. Germline-derived CDR1 and CDR2 are LNHNV and YYDKDF (reference sequence). The CDR3 is made up of 14 amino acids. In DNA, the CDR3 is TGTGCCACCAGCGCATTCAAGACAGGCTACGAGCAGTACTTC. This sequence encodes CATSAFKTGYEQYF.